Presented here are 20 T cell receptor beta chains from one specimen sequenced in a study of blood T cell repertoires in COVID-19. Libraries were prepared by immunoSEQ multiplex PCR; TCRdb keeps only in-frame clonotypes and omits some of them. The sample holds under 450,000 clones; around nine tenths are singletons and the top ten take roughly 7.1%. Sequenced: peripheral blood. Every receptor here comes from a woman in her sixties with COVID-19, enrolled during active disease.

The CDR3 DNA sequence: TGTGCCAGCAGCTCTGGACAGAGAATATATAATTCACCCCTCCACTTT. Its translation: CASSSGQRIYNSPLHF. The chain carries TRBV11-3 and TRBJ1-6, with D possibly being TRBD1 (6 bases). Germline-derived CDR1 and CDR2 are SGHNT and YENEEA. This CDR3 contains 16 residues. V lost 4 bases and J lost 4, with 14 bases in between. The full variable domain, in which reference TRBV11-3 and TRBJ1-6 provide the parts outside the CDR3, is EAGVVQSPRYKIIEKKQPVAFWCNPISGHNTLYWYLQNLGQGPELLIRYENEEAVDDSQLPKDRFSAERLKGVDSTLKIQPAELGDSAVYLCASSSGQRIYNSPLHFGNGTRLTVT.

Only a few counts were recorded for this clone. The V call is TRBV6-5, the J call TRBJ2-7; weak D call: TRBD2 (6 bases). Trimming shortened V by 3 bases and J by 5 bases, and 11 bases separated the two germline ends. The CDR3 has 13 residues. Germline lookup yields CDR1 MNHEY and CDR2 SVGAGI. For the CDR3, the DNA is TGTGCCAGCAGTTATGGGGGGATTAACGAGCAGTACTTC. It codes for CASSYGGINEQYF.

The chain links TRBV6-5 to TRBJ2-7; a weak D match, TRBD2 (5 bases). In germline, CDR1 is MNHEY, CDR2 SVGAGI. This CDR3 comprises 15 residues. Trimming shortened V by 8 bases and J by 0 bases, and 17 bases separated the two germline ends. The chain's CDR3 is CASGRWNEGSYEQYF. CDR3 DNA: TGTGCCAGCGGCCGATGGAACGAGGGCTCCTACGAGCAGTACTTC.

The CDR3 loop is CAWSVLPGQGNTEAFF. The DNA of the CDR3 is TGTGCCTGGAGTGTCCTCCCGGGACAGGGTAACACTGAAGCTTTCTTT. The chain carries TRBV30 and TRBJ1-1; TRBD1 matches at 9 bases. The CDR3 consists of 16 residues. The trim removed 0 bases at V and 2 bases at J, leaving 7 bases unmatched. In germline, CDR1 is GTSNPN, CDR2 SVGIG (reference sequence).

V gene TRBV12-3 or TRBV12-4 combines with J gene TRBJ2-7, with D hard to call. The CDR3 contains 11 residues. Trimming left V 4 bases short and J 5 bases short, with 6 bases between. CDR3 coding DNA: TGTGCCAGCAGTTATCAGGACGAGCAGTACTTC. Amino acids: CASSYQDEQYF.

The chain has TRBV7-2 and TRBJ2-1; weak D call: TRBD1 (6 bases). Germline V gene sequence: CDR1 SGHTA, CDR2 FQGNSA. The CDR3 has 15 amino acids. The V and J ends lost 1 base and 10 bases respectively, with 17 bases between them. The CDR3 loop is CASSLVWGPYAEQFF. The CDR3 coding sequence is TGTGCCAGCAGCTTAGTATGGGGGCCCTACGCGGAGCAGTTCTTC.

This clone was seen only once. The genes are TRBV9 and TRBJ1-4; TRBD1 might be the D (5 bases). Trimming removed 3 bases from V and 4 bases from J, with 10 bases in between. The length of the CDR3 is 14 residues. CDR1 and CDR2 from the germline V gene are SGDLS and YYNGEE. CDR3 sequence (DNA): TGTGCCAGCAGCGCGGGACTGCGTAATGAAAAACTGTTTTTT. It specifies CASSAGLRNEKLFF.

This chain links TRBV15 with TRBJ2-7; D is unclear. Trimming pared 1 base from V and 4 bases from J, leaving 11 bases between. There are 14 residues in the CDR3. CDR1 and CDR2 from the germline V gene are LNHNV and YYDKDF (reference sequence). CDR3 amino acids: CATSRGPGLYEQYF. CDR3 nucleotides: TGTGCCACCAGCAGAGGCCCGGGTCTTTACGAGCAGTACTTC.

The V call is TRBV19, the J call TRBJ1-1; 10 nucleotides align to TRBD1. The CDR3 length is 15 residues. The trim removed 3 bases at V and 3 bases at J, leaving 4 bases unmatched. The germline gives CDR1 LNHDA, CDR2 SQIVND (reference sequence). Here the CDR3 reads CASSMGDRGHTEAFF. The CDR3 DNA is TGTGCCAGTAGTATGGGTGACAGGGGGCACACTGAAGCTTTCTTT.

The chain couples TRBV6-5 to TRBJ2-7, with TRBD2 identical over 10 bases. In germline, CDR1 is MNHEY, CDR2 SVGAGI. With 4 bases clipped from V and 6 bases from J, the junction kept 6 bases outside the gene matches. The CDR3 contains 14 residues. The CDR3 region is CASSSAGGLAEQYF. The CDR3 DNA sequence: TGTGCCAGCAGTTCAGCGGGGGGGCTCGCCGAGCAGTACTTC.

The chain links TRBV2 to TRBJ1-5, with D possibly being TRBD1 (6 bases). The germline CDR1 and CDR2 sequences are SNHLY and FYNNEI. This CDR3 is built from 16 residues. V was clipped by 6 bases and J by 2 bases, with 17 bases between them. Written as DNA, the CDR3 is TGTGCCAGCAGCATCCGCGGAGCAGGGGGCAATCAGCCCCAGCATTTT. Residues: CASSIRGAGGNQPQHF.

About this clone itself: One end of the junction is discordant with germline, which a read error may explain. This rearrangement joins TRBV4-1 to TRBJ2-3; 7 nucleotides line up with TRBD1. The CDR3 is made up of 15 amino acids. Germline loops: CDR1 MGHRA, CDR2 YSYEKL. The CDR3 DNA is TGCGCCAGCAACCAAAGACAGGGACCCACAGATACGCAGTATTTT. It specifies CASNQRQGPTDTQYF.

The V gene is TRBV19, the J gene TRBJ1-6; the D gene is possibly TRBD1 (5 bases). Germline V gene lookup returns CDR1 LNHDA and CDR2 SQIVND (reference sequence). Trimming shortened V by 4 bases and J by 13 bases, and 14 bases separated the two germline ends. The CDR3 spans 13 residues. In DNA form, the CDR3 reads TGTGCCAGTAGTACCTTGGGGCAGTACCCCCTCCACTTT. Amino acids: CASSTLGQYPLHF.

Comments on this clone: Additional DNA sequences in this sample encode the identical CDR3. This chain links TRBV18 with TRBJ2-3; D unresolved. Germline V gene lookup returns CDR1 KGHSH and CDR2 LQKENI. V lost 3 bases, J lost 1 base, and 5 bases lay in between. The CDR3 has 13 residues. The CDR3 loop reads CASSPGGTDTQYF. In nucleotides, the CDR3 is TGTGCCAGCTCACCCGGAGGCACAGATACGCAGTATTTT.

A word on this clone: The same CDR3 also results from other DNA sequences found in this sample. The genes are TRBV6-5 and TRBJ1-5; TRBD1 matches at 9 bases. The V and J ends lost 5 bases and 1 base, in that order; junction bases with no gene match: 3. Germline lookup yields CDR1 MNHEY and CDR2 SVGAGI. The CDR3 is 15 amino acids. CDR3 loop: CASSPGTGSNQPQHF. The CDR3 nucleotides read TGTGCCAGCAGTCCCGGGACAGGGAGCAATCAGCCCCAGCATTTT.

The J gene is TRBJ1-1, the V gene TRBV5-1; TRBD1 is a possible D gene (5 bases). The CDR3 loop spans 16 amino acids. The ends were cut back, 0 bases at V and 5 bases at J, with 17 bases in the middle. The germline V gene encodes CDR1 SGHRS and CDR2 YFSETQ. The CDR3 DNA reads as TGCGCCAGCAGCTTGGAGGTCGGGGGTAGTGTGACTGAAGCTTTCTTT. Translation: CASSLEVGGSVTEAFF.

This rearrangement joins TRBV7-3 to TRBJ2-3; D gene uncertain. V was shortened by 5 bases and J by 5 bases, with 11 bases between the two germline ends. Germline V lookup: CDR1 SGHTA, CDR2 FQGTGA. The CDR3 extends over 13 amino acids. DNA for the CDR3: TGTGCCAGCAGCCCGACTCCGAGAGATACGCAGTATTTT. Translating it yields CASSPTPRDTQYF.

This clone was seen a single time. CDR3 DNA: TGTGCCAGCAGGGGACAGGGTTATGAAAAACTGTTTTTT. Amino acid sequence: CASRGQGYEKLFF. V usage is TRBV6-6 and J usage is TRBJ1-4; 9 bases match TRBD1. V shed 6 bases and J 6 bases; nucleotides not matched to a gene: 2. The CDR3 contains 13 residues. Germline V gene lookup returns CDR1 MNHNY and CDR2 SVGAGI (reference sequence).

The J gene is TRBJ1-1, the V gene TRBV19, with D uncertain. The CDR3 length is 14 residues. Trimming removed 7 bases from V and 1 base from J, with 13 bases in between. CDR1 is LNHDA, CDR2 SQIVND, per germline (reference sequence). CDR3 sequence (DNA): TGTGCCAGTAATTCACCGGGTCGGAACACTGAAGCTTTCTTT. This sequence encodes CASNSPGRNTEAFF.

The chain joins TRBV11-2 to TRBJ2-5; TRBD2 aligns across 9 bases. This CDR3 region has 16 residues. Per germline, CDR1 SGHAT and CDR2 FQNNGV. J gave up 2 bases and V 4 bases, and 8 bases lay outside the gene matches. CDR3 sequence: CASSSPAGGLQETQYF. In DNA form, the CDR3 reads TGTGCCAGCAGCTCGCCAGCGGGGGGTTTACAAGAGACCCAGTACTTC.